Shown below are 26 T cell receptor beta chains from a single sample sequenced in a study of T cell responses to AZD1222 COVID-19 vaccine. Assay: immunoSEQ multiplex PCR; the TCRdb copy retains only in-frame clones and omits some. Altogether some 96,000 clones are present, 88% being singletons, with the ten largest covering less than 3%. Sequencing was performed on peripheral blood, taken on day 0 of AZD1222 vaccination. Receptor source: an adult in good health.

The genes are TRBV19 and TRBJ1-1; 8 bases match TRBD1. Per the germline V gene, CDR1 is LNHDA and CDR2 is SQIVND (reference sequence). J lost 11 bases, V lost 4 bases, and 18 bases had no gene match. This CDR3 has 16 residues. Written as DNA, the CDR3 is TGTGCCAGTAGTACGGCGCCCACTGATCTGACAGGGGCGGCTTTCTTT. This encodes CASSTAPTDLTGAAFF.

This clone was seen a few times. The chain is built from TRBV29-1 and TRBJ2-7; D remains unclear. The germline V and J ends were trimmed by 1 base and 2 bases, with 9 bases remaining between them. The CDR3 runs to 13 residues. Germline CDR1 is SQVTM and CDR2 is ANQGSEA. The CDR3, as DNA: TGCAGCGTTGAAGTAACAGAGACCTACGAGCAGTACTTC. This gives the protein CSVEVTETYEQYF.

V usage is TRBV7-9 and J usage is TRBJ2-5; a possible D gene is TRBD1 (6 bases). CDR1 SEHNR and CDR2 FQNEAQ come from the germline V gene (reference sequence). The CDR3 totals 16 residues. Between the trimmed V and J ends, which lost 4 bases and 1 base, there was a span of 16 bases. The CDR3 coding sequence is TGTGCCAGCAGCTCAAACCGAGGGGACACCCAAGAGACCCAGTACTTC. This encodes CASSSNRGDTQETQYF.

The chain employs TRBV6-2 or TRBV6-3 and TRBJ1-6; 7 nucleotides line up with TRBD1. This CDR3 spans 17 amino acids. The germline V gene has CDR1 MNHEY and CDR2 SVGEGT. V trimming: 6 bases; J trimming: 11 bases; junction bases outside the gene matches: 19. The CDR3 sequence: CASSRTPGWTGGTPLHF. For the CDR3, the DNA is TGTGCCAGCAGCCGAACCCCGGGATGGACAGGAGGAACACCCCTCCACTTT.

This clone has a single count. The V and J genes are TRBV25-1 and TRBJ1-2, with 9 bases lining up with TRBD1. Germline V gene data show CDR1 as MGHDK and CDR2 as SYGVNS. This CDR3 has 15 residues. The V and J ends lost 3 bases and 3 bases, in that order; junction bases with no gene match: 5. CDR3 residues: CASSDLRDRDYGYTF. CDR3 bases: TGTGCCAGCAGTGACCTCCGGGACAGGGACTATGGCTACACCTTC.

This rearrangement joins TRBV4-2 to TRBJ1-4; D perhaps matches TRBD1 (6 bases). From germline, CDR1 is LGHNA and CDR2 YNFKEQ. The germline V and J ends were trimmed by 8 bases and 3 bases, with 7 bases remaining between them. This CDR3 has 12 residues. CDR3 DNA sequence: TGTGCCAGCCAGGGGTCTAATGAAAAACTGTTTTTT. Its protein is CASQGSNEKLFF.

CDR3 in DNA: TGTGCCAGCAGCTTAGAAATGCAGAACACTGAAGCTTTCTTT. Translated, it gives CASSLEMQNTEAFF. The rearrangement links TRBV7-9 to TRBJ1-1; no definite D call. CDR1 and CDR2 from the germline V gene are SEHNR and FQNEAQ (reference sequence). This CDR3 comprises 14 residues. V lost 1 base and J 1 base, leaving 7 bases between the germline ends. Variable domain in full (rest from reference TRBV7-9 and TRBJ1-1): DTGVSQNPRHKITKRGQNVTFRCDPISEHNRLYWYRQTLGQGPEFLTYFQNEAQLEKSRLLSDRFSAERPKGSFSTLEIQRTEQGDSAMYLCASSLEMQNTEAFFGQGTRLTVV.

The chain uses TRBV6-5 and TRBJ2-7; 8 nucleotides match TRBD1. This CDR3 is built from 13 residues. Unmatched junction bases numbered 4, after V lost 4 bases and J lost 5 bases. From germline, CDR1 is MNHEY and CDR2 SVGAGI. CDR3 sequence (DNA): TGTGCCAGCAGTTCGGACAGGGAAGACGAGCAGTACTTC. Amino acid sequence: CASSSDREDEQYF.

V usage is TRBV7-2 and J usage is TRBJ1-4, with 7 positions matching TRBD1. Trimming took 4 bases from V and 5 from J; bases not matched to a gene: 7. The germline gives CDR1 SGHTA, CDR2 FQGNSA. CDR3 length equals 15 residues. In DNA, the CDR3 is TGTGCCAGCAGCTCGACGGGACAGACAAATGAAAAACTGTTTTTT. The encoded protein is CASSSTGQTNEKLFF.

The chain employs TRBV21-1 and TRBJ1-1; the tabulated D call, TRBD1, remains unverified against the DNA. TRBV21-1 represents a pseudogene. The CDR3 has 14 amino acids. CDR3 residues: CASSKVDRGTEAFF. The DNA for the CDR3 is TGTGCCAGCAGCAAAGTTGACAGGGGAACTGAAGCTTTCTTT.

In this sample, this clone turned up a few times. J is TRBJ1-5 and V is TRBV6-4; D is uncertain. Between the trimmed V and J ends, which lost 2 bases and 3 bases, there was a span of 5 bases. The germline CDR1 and CDR2 sequences are MRHNA and SNTAGT. CDR3 size: 13 residues. The CDR3 sequence: CASSDRANQPQHF. The DNA of the CDR3 is TGTGCCAGCAGTGACAGGGCCAATCAGCCCCAGCATTTT.

The chain joins TRBV25-1 to TRBJ1-6, with 8 bases fitting TRBD1. Unmatched junction bases numbered 2, after V lost 5 bases and J lost 5 bases. From germline, CDR1 is MGHDK and CDR2 SYGVNS. The CDR3 consists of 14 residues. CDR3 in amino acids: CASSPGQDNSPLHF. The CDR3 DNA reads as TGTGCCAGCAGTCCGGGACAGGATAATTCACCCCTCCACTTT.

The chain employs TRBV6-5 and TRBJ1-2, with 7 bases matching TRBD1. V dropped 2 bases and J dropped 5; count of bases not matched to a gene: 2. This CDR3 is built from 13 residues. CDR1 is MNHEY and CDR2 is SVGAGI in the germline V gene. The CDR3 reads CASSYRDSYGYTF. The DNA for the CDR3 is TGTGCCAGCAGTTACCGGGACAGTTATGGCTACACCTTC.

The chain links TRBV7-2 to TRBJ1-5; D unresolved. The V gene lost 3 bases and the J gene lost 0 bases, with 9 bases spanning the gap. This CDR3 has 15 amino acids. Germline loops: CDR1 SGHTA, CDR2 FQGNSA. CDR3 sequence: CASSLGDYSNQPQHF. The CDR3 DNA follows: TGTGCCAGCAGCTTGGGAGACTATAGCAATCAGCCCCAGCATTTT.

This rearrangement joins TRBV19 to TRBJ2-3; D not resolved. The CDR3 has 13 amino acids. The V and J ends lost 1 base and 5 bases respectively, with 7 bases between them. Per the germline V gene, CDR1 is LNHDA and CDR2 is SQIVND (reference sequence). The CDR3 region has the DNA TGTGCCAGTAGTATAGGGTTGAAAGATACGCAGTATTTT. This codes for CASSIGLKDTQYF.

V and J are TRBV25-1 and TRBJ2-1, with a possible D match to TRBD2 (8 bases). Germline assignment: CDR1 MGHDK and CDR2 SYGVNS. Deletions cut 4 bases from V and 7 bases from J, with 20 bases between. The CDR3 runs to 16 residues. CDR3 amino acids: CASSAGGSGGQNEQFF. The CDR3 bases are TGTGCCAGCAGTGCCGGGGGAAGCGGGGGACAGAATGAGCAGTTCTTC.

The chain couples TRBV6-5 to TRBJ2-7, with D unclear. The CDR3 length is 14 residues. Germline values: CDR1 MNHEY, CDR2 SVGAGI. The germline V and J ends were trimmed by 8 bases and 5 bases, with 19 bases remaining between them. The CDR3 sequence: CASDIDREIHEQYF. The CDR3 DNA follows: TGTGCCAGCGATATAGATCGCGAGATCCACGAGCAGTACTTC.

J is TRBJ1-1 and V is TRBV10-3; a weak D match, TRBD1 (5 bases). Per germline, CDR1 ENHRY and CDR2 SYGVKD. The CDR3 length is 15 residues. Trimming took 0 bases from V and 1 from J, leaving 9 bases between them. CDR3 amino acids: CAISESRGTNTEAFF. CDR3 in DNA: TGTGCCATCAGTGAGTCTAGGGGAACGAACACTGAAGCTTTCTTT.

This chain connects TRBV27 to TRBJ1-6, with 8 nucleotides matching TRBD1. With 4 bases clipped from V and 10 bases from J, the junction kept 6 bases outside the gene matches. Germline CDR1 reads MNHEY; CDR2 reads SMNVEV (reference sequence). The CDR3 contains 14 residues. The CDR3 nucleotides are TGTGCCAGCAGTTCGACAGGGGAGGGCTCACCCCTCCACTTT. Its protein product is CASSSTGEGSPLHF.

This clone was seen only a few times. The V gene is TRBV24-1, the J gene TRBJ2-7; 7 bases align to TRBD1. V was clipped by 4 bases and J by 4 bases; unmatched bases: 0. CDR3 length: 12 amino acids. The germline CDR1 and CDR2 sequences are KGHDR and SFDVKD. The CDR3 sequence is CATSEQGYEQYF. CDR3 coding DNA: TGTGCCACCAGTGAACAGGGGTACGAGCAGTACTTC.

The V and J genes are TRBV6-5 and TRBJ1-2; the match to TRBD1 covers 9 bases. V dropped 0 bases and J dropped 4; count of bases not matched to a gene: 6. The germline V gene encodes CDR1 MNHEY and CDR2 SVGAGI. CDR3 length: 16 amino acids. Written as DNA, the CDR3 is TGTGCCAGCAGTTACTCGGGACAGGGCCTCTTCTATGGCTACACCTTC. Protein sequence: CASSYSGQGLFYGYTF.

In this sample, this clone turned up once. V gene TRBV24-1 combines with J gene TRBJ2-1; 9 positions match TRBD2. V shed 3 bases and J 6 bases; nucleotides not matched to a gene: 5. There are 15 residues in the CDR3. Looked up from germline, CDR1 is KGHDR and CDR2 is SFDVKD. CDR3 DNA: TGTGCCACCAGTGATCCAGGGCGGGAGGGCAATGAGCAGTTCTTC. Its protein is CATSDPGREGNEQFF.

This chain links TRBV7-2 with TRBJ2-3; a possible D gene is TRBD2 (6 bases). The length of the CDR3 is 15 residues. Trimming shortened V by 3 bases and J by 2 bases, and 12 bases separated the two germline ends. Germline-derived CDR1 and CDR2 are SGHTA and FQGNSA. The CDR3 protein is CASSFYGGPTDTQYF. The CDR3 DNA reads as TGTGCCAGCAGCTTTTACGGGGGACCCACAGATACGCAGTATTTT.

The chain carries TRBV19 and TRBJ1-5; maybe TRBD1 (5 bases). The length of the CDR3 is 15 residues. V was cut by 7 bases and J by 1 base, with 14 bases left in between. In germline, CDR1 is LNHDA, CDR2 SQIVND (reference sequence). The CDR3 nucleotides read TGTGCCAGTACCCAGCCGAGGGGAAGCAATCAGCCCCAGCATTTT. Translation: CASTQPRGSNQPQHF. The complete variable domain, with remaining parts taken from reference TRBV19 and TRBJ1-5, reads DGGITQSPKYLFRKEGQNVTLSCEQNLNHDAMYWYRQDPGQGLRLIYYSQIVNDFQKGDIAEGYSVSREKKESFPLTVTSAQKNPTAFYLCASTQPRGSNQPQHFGDGTRLSIL.

V is TRBV5-1 and J is TRBJ1-4, with D unresolved. This CDR3 has 15 amino acids. Trimming took 1 base from V and 4 from J, leaving 11 bases between them. Germline CDR1 reads SGHRS; CDR2 reads YFSETQ. This chain's CDR3 is CASSLTPWDNEKLFF. The CDR3, as DNA: TGCGCCAGCAGCTTGACCCCTTGGGATAATGAAAAACTGTTTTTT.

The chain combines TRBV28 with TRBJ1-5; possibly TRBD1 for D (6 bases). Per the germline V gene, CDR1 is MDHEN and CDR2 is SYDVKM. With 7 bases removed from V and 3 bases from J, the gap between germline ends came to 13 bases. This CDR3 has 14 amino acids. CDR3 sequence (DNA): TGTGCCAGCACTGAGGCAGGGGACAATCAGCCCCAGCATTTT. Residues: CASTEAGDNQPQHF.